The 8 T cell receptor beta chains listed next were all sequenced from one sample in a study of blood T cell repertoires in COVID-19 (dated by TCRdb to 2018 to 2020). The library was generated by the immunoSEQ multiplex PCR assay. TCRdb retrieved this table from immuneACCESS and kept in-frame rearrangements only. Not all clones are present; in checked studies, unresolved V genes account for under half, and no reason is known for the remainder. This sample comprises fewer than 45,000 clones, roughly 80% of them detected only once. The ten largest clones add up to 2% of the sample. Sample: peripheral blood. Receptor source: a man aged 60 to 75 with active COVID-19.

V is TRBV5-1 and J is TRBJ2-7; 9 nucleotides align to TRBD1. The V gene end was trimmed by 0 bases and the J gene end by 4 bases; junction bases not matched to a gene: 2. The CDR3 consists of 14 residues. Germline V gene lookup returns CDR1 SGHRS and CDR2 YFSETQ. CDR3 coding DNA: TGCGCCAGCAGCTTGGGACAGGGGGTTTACGAGCAGTACTTC. This translates into CASSLGQGVYEQYF.

The chain carries TRBV6-2 or TRBV6-3 and TRBJ2-3, with D tentatively TRBD2 (5 bases). CDR3 length equals 15 residues. The germline gives CDR1 MNHEY, CDR2 SVGEGT. Trimming pared 2 bases from V and 1 base from J, leaving 10 bases between. CDR3 region: CASSYAAGRTDTQYF. DNA for the CDR3: TGTGCCAGCAGTTACGCCGCGGGCCGCACAGATACGCAGTATTTT.

This clone appeared once. The chain joins TRBV4-3 to TRBJ2-5; 10 positions match TRBD2. This CDR3 is built from 16 residues. Per germline, CDR1 LGHNA and CDR2 YSLEER. With V trimmed by 0 bases and J by 5 bases, 6 bases remained unmatched. The CDR3 DNA sequence: TGCGCCAGCAGCCAAGATCAACTAGCGGGGAGGGAGACCCAGTACTTC. It yields the protein CASSQDQLAGRETQYF.

This sequence joins TRBV19 and TRBJ2-5; D is possibly TRBD1 (6 bases). CDR3 length: 13 amino acids. Germline-derived CDR1 and CDR2 are LNHDA and SQIVND (reference sequence). Trimming cost V 7 bases and J 2 bases, with 11 bases left between them. CDR3 DNA: TGTGCCAGTACCACAGGGTCACAAGAGACCCAGTACTTC. Its translation: CASTTGSQETQYF.

V usage is TRBV18 and J usage is TRBJ1-4; TRBD1 might be the D (5 bases). Germline values: CDR1 KGHSH, CDR2 LQKENI. V shed 4 bases and J shed 1 base, with 10 bases lying between them. The CDR3 length is 15 residues. CDR3 region: CASSRGTETNEKLFF. DNA of the CDR3: TGTGCCAGCTCACGCGGGACGGAAACTAATGAAAAACTGTTTTTT.

In DNA, the CDR3 is TGTGCCAGCAGCCAGGATGGAGATCAGCCCCAGCATTTT. It codes for CASSQDGDQPQHF. The rearrangement joins TRBV3-1 (or the pseudogene TRBV3-2) to TRBJ1-5; no firm D call. V shed 3 bases and J shed 5 bases, with 8 bases lying between them. This CDR3 comprises 13 residues. Germline V gene lookup returns CDR1 LGHDT and CDR2 YNNKEL (reference sequence).

The chain combines TRBV18 with TRBJ2-7; D gene uncertain. The CDR3 consists of 14 residues. The V end lost 2 bases, the J end lost 3 bases, and 11 bases lay between the germline ends. Germline CDR1 reads KGHSH; CDR2 reads LQKENI. CDR3 DNA sequence: TGTGCCAGCTCACCAGGGCGTGAGAGCTACGAGCAGTACTTC. Protein product: CASSPGRESYEQYF.

The CDR3 region has the DNA TGTGCCAGTAGTACTCCCGGGACTAGCGCTAACAATGAGCAGTTCTTC. It translates to CASSTPGTSANNEQFF. This chain joins TRBV19 and TRBJ2-1; 10 nucleotides agree with TRBD2. V was clipped by 4 bases and J by 5 bases; unmatched bases: 8. The CDR3 length is 16 residues. Germline V gives CDR1 LNHDA, CDR2 SQIVND (reference sequence).